Here is one T cell receptor (beta chain) with its context. What it binds is not known. These data come from a study of shared clonotypes between healthy human individuals. Findings and limits, study-wide: Compared with memory subsets, naive subsets generally had larger estimated richness.

This CDR3 comprises 14 residues. V gave up 4 bases and J gave up 8 bases; unmatched junction bases: 9. Looked up from germline, CDR1 is SGHRS and CDR2 is YFSETQ. The method was immunoSEQ multiplex PCR; TCRdb's version includes in-frame clones alone and lacks a portion of them. Seen here are over 950,000 clones, about 80% observed once, and the top ten hold 0.89%. Adult donors, all healthy and HIV-negative, had no recent acute infections or vaccinations. The sequenced sample consisted of memory CD4+ T cells from PBMCs. Subset given: CD45RA-negative fraction. V usage is TRBV5-1 and J usage is TRBJ1-2; 9 bases align to TRBD1. The source of this sequence is a man in his late teens or twenties in good health. Some clones in this sample may be carry-over from other donors' samples. The CDR3 nucleotides read TGCGCCAGCAGCGATCGGACAGGGGCTCCGGGCTACACCTTC. As protein: CASSDRTGAPGYTF.